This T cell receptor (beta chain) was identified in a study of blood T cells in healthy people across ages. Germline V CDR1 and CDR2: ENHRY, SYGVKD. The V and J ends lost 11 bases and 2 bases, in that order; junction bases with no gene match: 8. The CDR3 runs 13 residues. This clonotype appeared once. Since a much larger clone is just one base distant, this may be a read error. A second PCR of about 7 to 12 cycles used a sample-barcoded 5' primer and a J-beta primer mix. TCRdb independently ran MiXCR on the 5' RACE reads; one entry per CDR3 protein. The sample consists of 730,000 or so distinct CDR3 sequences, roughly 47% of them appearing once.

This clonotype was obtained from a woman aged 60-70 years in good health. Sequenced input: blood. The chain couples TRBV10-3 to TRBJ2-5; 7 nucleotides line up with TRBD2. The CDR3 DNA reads TGTGCCCTCACCCGGGGACTACAAGAGACCCAGTACTTC. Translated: CALTRGLQETQYF.